Presented here are 29 T cell receptor beta chains from one specimen sequenced in a study of CD8 T cells in Susac syndrome. An input of about 0.45 to 1 ug of RNA was subjected to reverse transcription using random hexamers. TCRdb re-derived calls from the immunoSEQ multiplex PCR reads in MiXCR, one entry per CDR3 protein. The sample yields tens of thousands of distinct CDR3 sequences, more than 85% seen once. Source material: CD8+ T cells from PBMCs. The receptor set was obtained from a human donor with multiple sclerosis.

V gene TRBV13 combines with J gene TRBJ1-1; no firm D call. The germline V and J ends were trimmed by 5 bases and 6 bases, with 16 bases remaining between them. The germline V gene has CDR1 PRHDT and CDR2 FYEKMQ (reference sequence). CDR3 length: 14 residues. CDR3 sequence reads: CASSPSLGFPEAFF. CDR3 DNA sequence: TGTGCCAGCAGCCCCTCGCTGGGGTTTCCTGAAGCTTTCTTT.

The V call is TRBV23-1, the J call TRBJ2-5, with TRBD2 matching 11 bases. TRBV23-1 carries the ORF label, with uncertain function. Losses at the gene ends were 7 bases for V and 6 bases for J; bases not matched to a gene: 31. The CDR3 extends over 22 amino acids. The CDR3, as DNA: TGCGCCAGCATCGTCTTTTCGGGGAATAGCGGGAGGGCGTTGGTTGTCGAGAAGACCCAGTACTTC. It specifies CASIVFSGNSGRALVVEKTQYF.

The CDR3 region is CASSQEGGDRAYEQYF. CDR3 coding DNA: TGCGCCAGCAGCCAAGAAGGCGGGGACAGAGCCTACGAGCAGTACTTC. V usage is TRBV4-1 and J usage is TRBJ2-7, with D perhaps TRBD1 (7 bases). Trimming removed 0 bases at V and 2 bases at J, with 14 bases between. Germline CDR1 and CDR2: MGHRA and YSYEKL. The CDR3 has 16 amino acids.

The gene calls are TRBV6-6 and TRBJ2-7; TRBD1 aligns across 7 bases. The CDR3 length is 15 residues. Germline V gene sequence: CDR1 MNHNY, CDR2 SVGAGI (reference sequence). The V and J ends lost 4 bases and 3 bases, in that order; junction bases with no gene match: 9. CDR3 region: CASSFRLRQGYEQYF. For the CDR3, the DNA is TGTGCCAGCAGTTTCCGACTCCGACAGGGCTACGAGCAGTACTTC.

The rearrangement uses TRBV30 and TRBJ2-1; D remains unclear. Germline V gives CDR1 GTSNPN, CDR2 SVGIG (reference sequence). There are 11 residues in the CDR3. The V end lost 0 bases, the J end lost 7 bases, and 4 bases lay between the germline ends. The DNA for the CDR3 is TGTGCCTGGAGTGTAAGGAATGAGCAGTTCTTC. Amino acid sequence: CAWSVRNEQFF. Full variable domain (outside the CDR3, taken from reference TRBV30 and TRBJ2-1): SQTIHQWPATLVQPVGSPLSLECTVEGTSNPNLYWYRQAAGRGLQLLFYSVGIGQISSEVPQNLSASRPQDRQFILSSKKLLLSDSGFYLCAWSVRNEQFFGPGTRLTVL.

In DNA, the CDR3 is TGTGCCAGCAGCCACATTCTAGCGTACGAGCAGTACTTC. Encoded protein: CASSHILAYEQYF. The chain uses TRBV14 and TRBJ2-7; D is possibly TRBD2 (6 bases). V lost 3 bases to trimming and J lost 4 bases, with 10 bases between them. Germline CDR1 is SGHDN and CDR2 is FVKESK. The CDR3 runs to 13 residues.

The chain links TRBV9 to TRBJ2-3, with 11 positions matching TRBD2. V shed 0 bases, J shed 0 bases, and the junction held 6 bases outside the gene matches. Germline V lookup: CDR1 SGDLS, CDR2 YYNGEE. This CDR3 spans 18 amino acids. In DNA form, the CDR3 reads TGTGCCAGCAGCGTAGAACTAGCGGGAGCCTCTAGCACAGATACGCAGTATTTT. This translates into CASSVELAGASSTDTQYF.

This chain connects TRBV12-3 or TRBV12-4 to TRBJ2-1; 8 bases agree with TRBD1. The CDR3 sequence is 12 residues long. Trimming cost V 5 bases and J 9 bases; bases outside gene matches: 3. Here the CDR3 DNA reads TGTGCCAGCAGTCCAGGGGGCTCTGAGCAGTTCTTC. This sequence encodes CASSPGGSEQFF.

This chain connects TRBV12-3 or TRBV12-4 to TRBJ2-5; no definite D call. The CDR3 has 14 residues. V lost 6 bases, J lost 2 bases, and 13 bases lay in between. DNA of the CDR3: TGTGCCAGCAGACCGGATACAGCACAAGAGACCCAGTACTTC. It encodes CASRPDTAQETQYF.

The gene calls are TRBV4-2 and TRBJ2-3, with D tentatively TRBD2 (5 bases). Germline lookup yields CDR1 LGHNA and CDR2 YNFKEQ. Trimming left V 1 base short and J 6 bases short, with 17 bases between. The CDR3 runs to 16 residues. This chain's CDR3 is CASSQVRSGWEDTQYF. For the CDR3, the DNA is TGTGCCAGCAGCCAAGTCCGGTCGGGTTGGGAGGATACGCAGTATTTT.

CDR3 sequence: CASSQLAGGPDNEQFF. DNA of the CDR3: TGCGCCAGCAGCCAACTCGCGGGAGGGCCAGACAATGAGCAGTTCTTC. This sequence joins TRBV5-1 and TRBJ2-1; TRBD2 agrees at 9 bases. This CDR3 is built from 16 residues. The J segment lost 5 bases and the V segment lost 4 bases, leaving 10 bases of the junction unmatched. Germline CDR1 is SGHRS and CDR2 is YFSETQ.

The V gene is TRBV5-4, the J gene TRBJ1-2, with TRBD1 as a possible D gene (5 bases). Germline assignment: CDR1 SGHNT and CDR2 YYREEE (reference sequence). This CDR3 spans 15 amino acids. V dropped 4 bases and J dropped 4 bases, with 17 bases sitting between them. The CDR3 DNA reads as TGTGCCAGCAGCCTGCGGGACGAAGACTTCTATGGCTACACCTTC. Translated: CASSLRDEDFYGYTF.

CDR3 loop: CASSPTGAGRSVNTEAFF. In nucleotides, the CDR3 is TGTGCCAGTAGTCCTACAGGGGCAGGTAGGTCGGTGAACACTGAAGCTTTCTTT. This chain joins TRBV19 and TRBJ1-1, with 7 bases lining up with TRBD1. With V trimmed by 5 bases and J by 0 bases, 15 bases remained unmatched. Germline V lookup: CDR1 LNHDA, CDR2 SQIVND (reference sequence). The CDR3 is 18 amino acids.

The rearrangement links TRBV13 to TRBJ1-2, with D possibly matching TRBD1 (5 bases). Germline V CDR1 and CDR2: PRHDT, FYEKMQ (reference sequence). The CDR3 is 17 residues long. The V and J ends lost 5 bases and 1 base respectively, with 20 bases between them. The CDR3 sequence: CASSRPSSGANNYGYTF. The DNA for the CDR3 is TGTGCCAGCAGCCGGCCTTCGAGTGGGGCAAATAACTATGGCTACACCTTC. The entire variable domain, with the rest obtained from reference TRBV13 and TRBJ1-2, is as follows: AAGVIQSPRHLIKEKRETATLKCYPIPRHDTVYWYQQGPGQDPQFLISFYEKMQSDKGSIPDRFSAQQFSDYHSELNMSSLELGDSALYFCASSRPSSGANNYGYTFGSGTRLTVV.

The rearrangement uses TRBV15 and TRBJ1-4; D is undetermined. Germline-derived CDR1 and CDR2 are LNHNV and YYDKDF (reference sequence). V lost 3 bases to trimming and J lost 7 bases, with 15 bases between them. The CDR3 has 15 amino acids. The CDR3 region has the DNA TGTGCCACCAGCAGCTTCCTGGGAGCTGGTGAAAAACTGTTTTTT. This sequence encodes CATSSFLGAGEKLFF.

The rearrangement joins TRBV14 to TRBJ1-2; D unresolved. V lost 6 bases and J 4 bases, leaving 12 bases between the germline ends. Germline CDR1 and CDR2: SGHDN and FVKESK. The CDR3 length is 13 residues. The CDR3 DNA sequence: TGTGCCAGCAGTATCTACCCTACCTATGGCTACACCTTC. Its protein product is CASSIYPTYGYTF.

The chain links TRBV4-3 to TRBJ2-7; 8 bases are shared with TRBD2. V shed 8 bases, J shed 4 bases, and the junction held 10 bases outside the gene matches. Germline CDR1 is LGHNA and CDR2 is YSLEER. The CDR3 covers 14 residues. In DNA form, the CDR3 reads TGCGCCAGCTCTCCCGGGACTAGGGGATACGAGCAGTACTTC. Encoded protein: CASSPGTRGYEQYF.

The chain couples TRBV11-2 to TRBJ2-3; D is unclear. V dropped 4 bases and J dropped 0 bases, with 14 bases sitting between them. The CDR3 length is 16 residues. CDR1 and CDR2 (germline): SGHAT, FQNNGV. The CDR3 coding sequence is TGTGCCAGCAGCTCCAACGGGCCTTCTAGCACAGATACGCAGTATTTT. Its protein product is CASSSNGPSSTDTQYF.

The chain employs TRBV7-9 and TRBJ2-7, with 7 bases aligning to TRBD1. The V segment lost 3 bases and the J segment 2 bases; nucleotides outside the gene matches: 10. The CDR3 totals 16 residues. CDR1 is SEHNR, CDR2 FQNEAQ, per germline (reference sequence). The CDR3 nucleotides read TGTGCCAGCAGCTTCTTGCGGACAGGAGGCACCTACGAGCAGTACTTC. It specifies CASSFLRTGGTYEQYF.

The chain joins TRBV6-2 or TRBV6-3 to TRBJ2-3, with TRBD2 matching over 10 bases. CDR3 length: 16 amino acids. Germline trimming cut 2 bases from V and 7 bases from J; bases unmatched to any gene: 9. CDR1 is MNHEY, CDR2 SVGEGT, per germline. The DNA of the CDR3 is TGTGCCAGCAGTTACGAGGAGCGGGGGGGCACGAATACGCAGTATTTT. It specifies CASSYEERGGTNTQYF.

The J gene is TRBJ2-2, the V gene TRBV13; a weak D match, TRBD2 (6 bases). V was clipped by 11 bases and J by 4 bases, with 11 bases between them. The germline V gene encodes CDR1 PRHDT and CDR2 FYEKMQ (reference sequence). The CDR3 runs 12 residues. The CDR3 reads CAFRDFTGELFF. In nucleotides, the CDR3 is TGTGCCTTCCGGGACTTCACCGGGGAGCTGTTTTTT.

This clonotype was observed a single time. The gene calls are TRBV4-1 and TRBJ2-7, with TRBD2 matching over 8 bases. V lost 2 bases and J lost 4; bases outside the gene matches: 16. Germline V gene sequence: CDR1 MGHRA, CDR2 YSYEKL. The CDR3 is 18 amino acids. The DNA of the CDR3 is TGCGCCAGCAGCCAACGGGGGCCCCGGACTAGCTGGTATTACGAGCAGTACTTC. This encodes CASSQRGPRTSWYYEQYF.

The V and J genes are TRBV7-9 and TRBJ2-1; TRBD2 matches at 14 bases. V dropped 5 bases and J dropped 7; count of bases not matched to a gene: 10. The CDR3 totals 17 residues. Germline lookup yields CDR1 SEHNR and CDR2 FQNEAQ (reference sequence). The DNA for the CDR3 is TGTGCCAGCAGCAACCGGACTAGCGGGGGGCTGGGGAATGAGCAGTTCTTC. Translated: CASSNRTSGGLGNEQFF.

The chain has TRBV2 and TRBJ2-6; 14 bases map to TRBD2. The germline CDR1 and CDR2 sequences are SNHLY and FYNNEI. V gave up 8 bases and J gave up 0 bases; unmatched junction bases: 12. This CDR3 has 20 residues. The chain's CDR3 is CASLRLAGGRIRSGANVLTF. CDR3 DNA: TGTGCCAGCCTTCGACTAGCGGGAGGGCGAATCCGCTCTGGGGCCAACGTCCTGACTTTC.

This chain uses TRBV6-2 or TRBV6-3 with TRBJ1-5; 11 bases fit TRBD1. The J segment lost 4 bases and the V segment lost 6 bases, leaving 11 bases of the junction unmatched. The CDR3 totals 17 residues. The germline gives CDR1 MNHEY, CDR2 SVGEGT. The CDR3 DNA sequence: TGTGCCAGCAGCCCGGCGGGTGGGACAGGGGGTAATCAGCCCCAGCATTTT. Protein product: CASSPAGGTGGNQPQHF.

The chain uses TRBV3-1 and TRBJ1-2, with 7 bases matching TRBD1. The CDR3 loop spans 14 amino acids. The V gene's germline CDR1 is LGHDT and CDR2 YNNKEL (reference sequence). The V gene end was trimmed by 5 bases and the J gene end by 4 bases; junction bases not matched to a gene: 7. The CDR3 region has the DNA TGTGCCAGCAGCTCCAGGGGGGAGAGCTATGGCTACACCTTC. This translates into CASSSRGESYGYTF.

CDR3 DNA sequence: TGTGCCAGCAGGGCCGGGGGGACCTACGAGCAGTACTTC. Protein: CASRAGGTYEQYF. This rearrangement joins TRBV6-6 to TRBJ2-7; 7 bases are a match to TRBD2. Germline CDR1 MNHNY, CDR2 SVGAGI (reference sequence). The V segment lost 6 bases and the J segment 2 bases; nucleotides outside the gene matches: 4. The CDR3 has 13 amino acids.

This chain links TRBV7-3 with TRBJ1-5; D gene uncertain. Germline loops: CDR1 SGHTA, CDR2 FQGTGA. The V end lost 5 bases, the J end lost 3 bases, and 23 bases lay between the germline ends. The CDR3 totals 18 residues. In DNA form, the CDR3 reads TGTGCCAGCAGCCTGAACTCCCGACAACCACAGATCAATCAGCCCCAGCATTTT. It codes for CASSLNSRQPQINQPQHF. Full variable domain (outside the CDR3, taken from reference TRBV7-3 and TRBJ1-5): GAGVSQTPSNKVTEKGKYVELRCDPISGHTALYWYRQSLGQGPEFLIYFQGTGAADDSGLPNDRFFAVRPEGSVSTLKIQRTERGDSAVYLCASSLNSRQPQINQPQHFGDGTRLSIL.

This chain uses TRBV7-6 with TRBJ2-3, with 14 positions matching TRBD2. V shed 4 bases, J shed 6 bases, and the junction held 6 bases outside the gene matches. CDR1 and CDR2 (germline): SGHVS, FNYEAQ. The CDR3 extends over 16 amino acids. The CDR3 DNA sequence: TGTGCCAGCAGCTCCGGACTAGCGGGAGGATTGGATACGCAGTATTTT. Its protein product is CASSSGLAGGLDTQYF.